A single sample gave rise to the 22 T cell receptor beta chains below, sequenced in a study of immune cell composition in non-small cell lung cancer. This table comes from immunoSEQ multiplex PCR, and its TCRdb copy is limited to in-frame clones, with some not included. Altogether nearly 10,000 clones are present, 65% to 70% being singletons, with the ten largest covering 8.9%. The sequenced sample was lung tumor tissue. The origin of the receptors is a human donor with non-small cell lung cancer.

This clone was detected only a few times. The chain uses TRBV6-5 and TRBJ1-6, with D tentatively TRBD1 (5 bases). The CDR3 sequence is 15 residues long. The germline CDR1 and CDR2 sequences are MNHEY and SVGAGI. The V end lost 6 bases, the J end lost 7 bases, and 16 bases lay between the germline ends. CDR3 in DNA: TGTGCCAGCAGGCCTCCGGGACGGCTAAATTCACCCCTCCACTTT. This codes for CASRPPGRLNSPLHF.

The chain is built from TRBV5-1 and TRBJ2-2; 7 bases are a match to TRBD2. The CDR3 totals 15 residues. In germline, CDR1 is SGHRS, CDR2 YFSETQ. The ends lost 4 bases at V and 3 bases at J; junction bases unmatched: 6. Here the CDR3 DNA reads TGCGCCAGCAGCGGCGGGGGAATCGACACCGGGGAGCTGTTTTTT. Translating it yields CASSGGGIDTGELFF. Looking up the rest from reference TRBV5-1 and TRBJ2-2 gives the full variable domain: KAGVTQTPRYLIKTRGQQVTLSCSPISGHRSVSWYQQTPGQGLQFLFEYFSETQRNKGNFPGRFSGRQFSNSRSEMNVSTLELGDSALYLCASSGGGIDTGELFFGEGSRLTVL.

The chain couples TRBV1 to TRBJ2-5; TRBD2, the D gene given by the table, was not confirmed from the DNA. TRBV1 counts as a pseudogene. The CDR3 consists of 18 residues. DNA for the CDR3: TGCACCAGCAGCCAAGAGGTGGGGGGGAAAACTATTCGGGAGACCCAGTACTTC. Its translation: CTSSQEVGGKTIRETQYF.

V gene TRBV5-1 combines with J gene TRBJ2-3, with 9 nucleotides matching TRBD2. The CDR3 runs 16 residues. CDR1 and CDR2 (germline): SGHRS, YFSETQ. Unmatched junction bases numbered 3, after V lost 0 bases and J lost 1 base. The CDR3 sequence: CASSLDGGGGTDTQYF. The CDR3 region has the DNA TGCGCCAGCAGCTTGGACGGCGGGGGGGGCACAGATACGCAGTATTTT. The variable domain in full, completed from reference TRBV5-1 and TRBJ2-3, reads KAGVTQTPRYLIKTRGQQVTLSCSPISGHRSVSWYQQTPGQGLQFLFEYFSETQRNKGNFPGRFSGRQFSNSRSEMNVSTLELGDSALYLCASSLDGGGGTDTQYFGPGTRLTVL.

This chain connects TRBV19 to TRBJ2-1, with D possibly TRBD1 on 6 matching bases. CDR1 is LNHDA, CDR2 SQIVND, per germline (reference sequence). CDR3 length: 15 residues. The V end lost 6 bases, the J end lost 2 bases, and 14 bases lay between the germline ends. The CDR3 loop reads CASSSTGPAYNEQFF. CDR3 sequence (DNA): TGTGCCAGTAGCTCGACAGGTCCGGCCTACAATGAGCAGTTCTTC. The complete variable domain, with remaining parts taken from reference TRBV19 and TRBJ2-1, reads DGGITQSPKYLFRKEGQNVTLSCEQNLNHDAMYWYRQDPGQGLRLIYYSQIVNDFQKGDIAEGYSVSREKKESFPLTVTSAQKNPTAFYLCASSSTGPAYNEQFFGPGTRLTVL.

This clone occurred a few times. The rearrangement joins TRBV5-6 to TRBJ1-1; 8 bases map to TRBD1. Germline CDR1 and CDR2: SGHDT and YYEEEE. The CDR3 consists of 16 residues. The V and J ends lost 4 bases and 0 bases, in that order; junction bases with no gene match: 8. The CDR3 DNA reads TGTGCCAGCAGCCTCCCGAGGACAGGGATGAACACTGAAGCTTTCTTT. Its protein is CASSLPRTGMNTEAFF.

The rearrangement joins TRBV7-3 to TRBJ1-1; the D gene is possibly TRBD1 (6 bases). CDR3 size: 13 residues. Trimming removed 2 bases from V and 11 bases from J, with 15 bases in between. Germline lookup yields CDR1 SGHTA and CDR2 FQGTGA. CDR3 nucleotide sequence: TGTGCCAGCAGCTTATCTCCGGGACAATTGGCTTTCTTT. Its translation: CASSLSPGQLAFF. Based on the CDR3 plus reference TRBV7-3 and TRBJ1-1, the full variable domain is GAGVSQTPSNKVTEKGKYVELRCDPISGHTALYWYRQSLGQGPEFLIYFQGTGAADDSGLPNDRFFAVRPEGSVSTLKIQRTERGDSAVYLCASSLSPGQLAFFGQGTRLTVV.

The chain couples TRBV7-2 to TRBJ1-1; the D is unclear. CDR3 length: 11 amino acids. The V and J ends lost 5 bases and 1 base respectively, with 2 bases between them. Germline CDR1 SGHTA, CDR2 FQGNSA. CDR3 nucleotides: TGTGCCAGCAGCACGAACACTGAAGCTTTCTTT. It translates to CASSTNTEAFF.

This clone was observed a single time. The V and J genes are TRBV10-3 and TRBJ2-7, with 7 bases fitting TRBD1. CDR1 is ENHRY, CDR2 SYGVKD, per germline. J was trimmed by 2 bases and V by 6 bases; bases with no gene match: 4. The CDR3 covers 13 residues. The CDR3 coding sequence is TGTGCCATCAGAGGGGACAGCCCCTACGAGCAGTACTTC. It is translated as CAIRGDSPYEQYF.

The CDR3 here is CAWSEFSGGLLDSYNEQFF. Here the CDR3 DNA reads TGTGCCTGGAGTGAATTTAGCGGGGGGCTTCTTGACTCCTACAATGAGCAGTTCTTC. The genes are TRBV30 and TRBJ2-1, with 10 bases fitting TRBD2. This CDR3 has 19 residues. The ends lost 1 base at V and 0 bases at J; junction bases unmatched: 12. Germline V gives CDR1 GTSNPN, CDR2 SVGIG (reference sequence).

The chain couples TRBV11-3 to TRBJ2-1; maybe TRBD2 (6 bases). V lost 5 bases and J lost 7, with 12 bases in between. Per the germline V gene, CDR1 is SGHNT and CDR2 is YENEEA. The CDR3 sequence is 13 residues long. The CDR3 DNA reads TGTGCCAGCAGCCGGGAGAGTCGGAATGAGCAGTTCTTC. As protein: CASSRESRNEQFF.

This clone qualifies as medium-sized. The chain employs TRBV18 and TRBJ1-5; D remains unclear. Trimming left V 6 bases short and J 5 bases short, with 11 bases between. Germline V gives CDR1 KGHSH, CDR2 LQKENI. The CDR3 has 13 amino acids. CDR3 coding DNA: TGTGCCAGCTCCTCGGACGGGGATCAGCCCCAGCATTTT. This sequence encodes CASSSDGDQPQHF.

This clone was recorded only once. This chain joins TRBV11-1 and TRBJ1-1; 9 bases are shared with TRBD1. This CDR3 is 15 amino acids long. The germline gives CDR1 SGHAT, CDR2 FQDESV (reference sequence). Losses at the gene ends were 6 bases for V and 5 bases for J; bases not matched to a gene: 10. Written as DNA, the CDR3 is TGTGCCAGCAGGTACACCTTGGACAGGGGTACTGAAGCTTTCTTT. Translated: CASRYTLDRGTEAFF. The full variable domain, rest sourced from reference TRBV11-1 and TRBJ1-1, is EAEVAQSPRYKITEKSQAVAFWCDPISGHATLYWYRQILGQGPELLVQFQDESVVDDSQLPKDRFSAERLKGVDSTLKIQPAELGDSAMYLCASRYTLDRGTEAFFGQGTRLTVV.

This clone was picked up a small number of times. This chain connects TRBV6-6 to TRBJ1-1; 7 bases line up with TRBD1. The V and J ends lost 4 bases and 10 bases, in that order; junction bases with no gene match: 3. CDR3 length equals 11 residues. CDR1 and CDR2 (germline): MNHNY, SVGAGI (reference sequence). The DNA for the CDR3 is TGTGCCAGCAGTTCGCCAGGGGGAGCTTTCTTT. Translated: CASSSPGGAFF.

The sample holds one count of this clone. This rearrangement joins TRBV11-2 to TRBJ1-1; D call uncertain. Trimming shortened V by 1 base and J by 8 bases, and 5 bases separated the two germline ends. In germline, CDR1 is SGHAT, CDR2 FQNNGV. The CDR3 sequence is 11 residues long. The CDR3 DNA is TGTGCCAGCAGCTTAGGACCCGAAGCTTTCTTT. Translation: CASSLGPEAFF.

The chain couples TRBV4-1 to TRBJ1-4, with unresolved D. In germline, CDR1 is MGHRA, CDR2 YSYEKL. V was trimmed by 0 bases and J by 6 bases, leaving 17 bases between them. The CDR3 covers 17 residues. CDR3 loop: CASSQEVAGVRDEKLFF. CDR3 sequence (DNA): TGCGCCAGCAGCCAAGAAGTGGCGGGTGTTCGGGATGAAAAACTGTTTTTT.

The sample holds a few counts of this clone. This chain links TRBV28 with TRBJ1-4, with D tentatively TRBD1 (5 bases). Trimming removed 2 bases at V and 6 bases at J, with 7 bases between. The CDR3 has 13 residues. Germline V gene sequence: CDR1 MDHEN, CDR2 SYDVKM. This CDR3 is CASSLGGDEKLFF. The CDR3 DNA is TGTGCCAGCAGTTTAGGAGGGGATGAAAAACTGTTTTTT.

This clone came up once. The J gene is TRBJ2-7, the V gene TRBV5-8; 7 bases map to TRBD1. The germline gives CDR1 SGHTS, CDR2 YDEGEE. The CDR3 is 18 residues long. Trimming took 0 bases from V and 3 from J; bases not matched to a gene: 15. The CDR3 DNA reads TGTGCCAGCAGCTTGGAACCACCGGGACAGCACGTCTTCTACGAGCAGTACTTC. Its translation: CASSLEPPGQHVFYEQYF.

This chain connects TRBV30 to TRBJ1-4; 7 positions agree with TRBD1. Germline loops: CDR1 GTSNPN, CDR2 SVGIG (reference sequence). The V and J ends lost 1 base and 10 bases, in that order; junction bases with no gene match: 9. The CDR3 spans 14 residues. CDR3 amino acids: CAWSELGTAGKLFF. The DNA for the CDR3 is TGTGCCTGGAGTGAACTTGGGACAGCCGGAAAACTGTTTTTT.

The chain uses TRBV5-1 and TRBJ2-7; D perhaps matches TRBD1 (6 bases). The ends were cut back, 3 bases at V and 5 bases at J, with 15 bases in the middle. CDR3 length equals 14 residues. CDR1 and CDR2 from the germline V gene are SGHRS and YFSETQ. In DNA form, the CDR3 reads TGCGCCAGCAGCTGGGCGGACAACAGGGACGAGCAGTACTTC. This codes for CASSWADNRDEQYF.

This clone has just one count. The V and J genes are TRBV2 and TRBJ2-7, with 7 bases fitting TRBD1. Trimming cost V 5 bases and J 2 bases; bases outside gene matches: 6. The CDR3 runs 14 residues. Looked up from germline, CDR1 is SNHLY and CDR2 is FYNNEI. The DNA of the CDR3 is TGTGCCAGCAGTTCCCGACAGGGAACCTACGAGCAGTACTTC. Translated: CASSSRQGTYEQYF.

This clone was detected only a few times. The rearrangement joins TRBV27 to TRBJ1-5, with a tentative D call TRBD1 (6 bases). The germline V gene encodes CDR1 MNHEY and CDR2 SMNVEV (reference sequence). There are 13 residues in the CDR3. Trimming pared 6 bases from V and 4 bases from J, leaving 10 bases between. The CDR3 nucleotides are TGTGCCAGCAGCTGGACAGAGAATCAGCCCCAGCATTTT. Translating gives CASSWTENQPQHF.